Following are 15 T cell receptor beta chains from one sample sequenced in a study of cytomegalovirus exposure and HLA in healthy donors. Produced via immunoSEQ multiplex PCR; TCRdb's table is partial and in-frame only. This table holds tens of thousands of clones, approximately 81% found once. The specimen was PBMCs. The receptors here all came from a woman aged 18-29 years in good health and CMV-seropositive.

This clone was seen a handful of times. V usage is TRBV9 and J usage is TRBJ2-3, with 8 nucleotides matching TRBD1. CDR1 is SGDLS and CDR2 is YYNGEE in the germline V gene. Trimming at V came to 3 bases and at J to 4 bases, leaving 10 bases not matched to a gene. This CDR3 is 16 amino acids long. The CDR3 DNA reads as TGTGCCAGCAGCGAGCCCCAGGGGGCGCGGTCAGATACGCAGTATTTT. Protein product: CASSEPQGARSDTQYF.

The chain carries TRBV7-9 and TRBJ1-2, with 8 bases identical to TRBD1. The length of the CDR3 is 14 residues. The germline CDR1 and CDR2 sequences are SEHNR and FQNEAQ (reference sequence). Losses at the gene ends were 10 bases for V and 6 bases for J; bases not matched to a gene: 13. The CDR3 nucleotides are TGTGCCATCTCCTATGGACAGGGAGGCGATGGCTACACCTTC. This gives the protein CAISYGQGGDGYTF.

V usage is TRBV9 and J usage is TRBJ2-7; tentative D call: TRBD2 (7 bases). The V end was cut by 2 bases, the J end by 1 base, with 10 bases between. Germline lookup yields CDR1 SGDLS and CDR2 YYNGEE. The CDR3 runs 14 residues. The CDR3 DNA reads TGTGCCAGCAGCGTGGCGGGGGCATCCTACGAGCAGTACTTC. Translated: CASSVAGASYEQYF.

The rearrangement links TRBV30 to TRBJ2-1, with 10 bases fitting TRBD2. This CDR3 has 13 residues. Per the germline V gene, CDR1 is GTSNPN and CDR2 is SVGIG (reference sequence). Trimming at V came to 5 bases and at J to 5 bases, leaving 3 bases not matched to a gene. CDR3 protein: CAWASGGDNEQFF. CDR3 DNA sequence: TGTGCCTGGGCAAGCGGGGGGGACAATGAGCAGTTCTTC.

The V call is TRBV7-2, the J call TRBJ1-2; a possible D gene is TRBD1 (5 bases). The length of the CDR3 is 12 residues. Germline values: CDR1 SGHTA, CDR2 FQGNSA. V was cut by 7 bases and J by 8 bases, with 14 bases left in between. The CDR3 is CASNSRGGGYTF. The CDR3 DNA follows: TGTGCCAGCAACTCCCGGGGGGGAGGCTACACCTTC.

This clone has a single count. The chain links TRBV11-2 to TRBJ2-1, with 10 bases lining up with TRBD1. The CDR3 extends over 12 amino acids. Germline CDR1 SGHAT, CDR2 FQNNGV. Trimming cost V 3 bases and J 14 bases; bases outside gene matches: 4. The CDR3 here is CASSFGGTGEFF. DNA of the CDR3: TGTGCCAGCAGCTTTGGAGGGACAGGGGAGTTCTTC.

The chain uses TRBV10-3 and TRBJ1-2; D might be TRBD1 (5 bases). The CDR3 runs 11 residues. V was clipped by 10 bases and J by 4 bases, with 10 bases between them. From germline, CDR1 is ENHRY and CDR2 SYGVKD. As DNA, the CDR3 is TGTGCCACCACAGGAGCCTATGGCTACACCTTC. Its translation is CATTGAYGYTF.

This sequence joins TRBV5-1 and TRBJ1-6; D is unresolved. Germline V lookup: CDR1 SGHRS, CDR2 YFSETQ. V was shortened by 0 bases and J by 7 bases, with 14 bases between the two germline ends. This CDR3 comprises 16 residues. This CDR3 reads CASSLAGDGANSPLHF. The CDR3 DNA follows: TGCGCCAGCAGCTTGGCCGGTGACGGAGCGAATTCACCCCTCCACTTT.

This chain joins TRBV5-1 and TRBJ1-4, with D perhaps TRBD1 (6 bases). The CDR3 sequence is 13 residues long. Germline V lookup: CDR1 SGHRS, CDR2 YFSETQ. Trimming cost V 5 bases and J 7 bases, with 12 bases left between them. The CDR3 sequence: CASRLDRLEKLFF. CDR3 DNA: TGCGCCAGCAGGCTTGACAGGCTTGAAAAACTGTTTTTT. Full variable domain (missing parts from reference TRBV5-1 and TRBJ1-4): KAGVTQTPRYLIKTRGQQVTLSCSPISGHRSVSWYQQTPGQGLQFLFEYFSETQRNKGNFPGRFSGRQFSNSRSEMNVSTLELGDSALYLCASRLDRLEKLFFGSGTQLSVL.

CDR3 protein: CASGSLPVSNQPQHF. CDR3 sequence (DNA): TGTGCCTCAGGGTCCCTCCCCGTGAGTAATCAGCCCCAGCATTTT. This chain uses TRBV15 with TRBJ1-5; D perhaps matches TRBD1 (5 bases). CDR1 LNHNV and CDR2 YYDKDF come from the germline V gene (reference sequence). The CDR3 loop spans 15 amino acids. Trimming took off 11 bases at V and 4 bases at J, with 21 bases between the two ends.

The chain is built from TRBV30 and TRBJ1-1; D remains unclear. Trimming removed 0 bases from V and 9 bases from J, with 8 bases in between. The CDR3 spans 11 residues. Germline CDR1 GTSNPN, CDR2 SVGIG (reference sequence). CDR3 loop: CAWSVYSQAFF. DNA of the CDR3: TGTGCCTGGAGTGTATACAGCCAAGCTTTCTTT.

The chain links TRBV28 to TRBJ2-7; a possible D gene is TRBD1 (5 bases). The CDR3 runs 15 residues. Germline V gene data show CDR1 as MDHEN and CDR2 as SYDVKM. Trimming shortened V by 3 bases and J by 4 bases, and 16 bases separated the two germline ends. CDR3: CASSFPTGVLYEQYF. The DNA of the CDR3 is TGTGCCAGCAGTTTCCCCACAGGAGTTCTTTACGAGCAGTACTTC.

The rearrangement links TRBV27 to TRBJ2-7; TRBD1 matches 8 bases. Per the germline V gene, CDR1 is MNHEY and CDR2 is SMNVEV (reference sequence). V gave up 3 bases and J gave up 3 bases; unmatched junction bases: 4. The CDR3 contains 14 residues. For the CDR3, the DNA is TGTGCCAGCAGTTTTTCTGACAGGGGCTACGAGCAGTACTTC. This sequence encodes CASSFSDRGYEQYF.

J is TRBJ2-7 and V is TRBV4-3; D is ambiguous. V was pared by 0 bases and J by 0 bases, with 12 bases between. The CDR3 runs 16 residues. CDR1 and CDR2 from the germline V gene are LGHNA and YSLEER. Here the CDR3 DNA reads TGCGCCAGCAGCCAAGATTTCCCCTCTGTCTCCTACGAGCAGTACTTC. Translating it yields CASSQDFPSVSYEQYF.

The chain combines TRBV6-6 with TRBJ1-2; 8 nucleotides align to TRBD1. With V trimmed by 0 bases and J by 7 bases, 4 bases remained unmatched. CDR3 length: 14 residues. From germline, CDR1 is MNHNY and CDR2 SVGAGI (reference sequence). CDR3 DNA: TGTGCCAGCAGTTACTCAGGACAGGGAGGTGGCTACACCTTC. Its translation: CASSYSGQGGGYTF.